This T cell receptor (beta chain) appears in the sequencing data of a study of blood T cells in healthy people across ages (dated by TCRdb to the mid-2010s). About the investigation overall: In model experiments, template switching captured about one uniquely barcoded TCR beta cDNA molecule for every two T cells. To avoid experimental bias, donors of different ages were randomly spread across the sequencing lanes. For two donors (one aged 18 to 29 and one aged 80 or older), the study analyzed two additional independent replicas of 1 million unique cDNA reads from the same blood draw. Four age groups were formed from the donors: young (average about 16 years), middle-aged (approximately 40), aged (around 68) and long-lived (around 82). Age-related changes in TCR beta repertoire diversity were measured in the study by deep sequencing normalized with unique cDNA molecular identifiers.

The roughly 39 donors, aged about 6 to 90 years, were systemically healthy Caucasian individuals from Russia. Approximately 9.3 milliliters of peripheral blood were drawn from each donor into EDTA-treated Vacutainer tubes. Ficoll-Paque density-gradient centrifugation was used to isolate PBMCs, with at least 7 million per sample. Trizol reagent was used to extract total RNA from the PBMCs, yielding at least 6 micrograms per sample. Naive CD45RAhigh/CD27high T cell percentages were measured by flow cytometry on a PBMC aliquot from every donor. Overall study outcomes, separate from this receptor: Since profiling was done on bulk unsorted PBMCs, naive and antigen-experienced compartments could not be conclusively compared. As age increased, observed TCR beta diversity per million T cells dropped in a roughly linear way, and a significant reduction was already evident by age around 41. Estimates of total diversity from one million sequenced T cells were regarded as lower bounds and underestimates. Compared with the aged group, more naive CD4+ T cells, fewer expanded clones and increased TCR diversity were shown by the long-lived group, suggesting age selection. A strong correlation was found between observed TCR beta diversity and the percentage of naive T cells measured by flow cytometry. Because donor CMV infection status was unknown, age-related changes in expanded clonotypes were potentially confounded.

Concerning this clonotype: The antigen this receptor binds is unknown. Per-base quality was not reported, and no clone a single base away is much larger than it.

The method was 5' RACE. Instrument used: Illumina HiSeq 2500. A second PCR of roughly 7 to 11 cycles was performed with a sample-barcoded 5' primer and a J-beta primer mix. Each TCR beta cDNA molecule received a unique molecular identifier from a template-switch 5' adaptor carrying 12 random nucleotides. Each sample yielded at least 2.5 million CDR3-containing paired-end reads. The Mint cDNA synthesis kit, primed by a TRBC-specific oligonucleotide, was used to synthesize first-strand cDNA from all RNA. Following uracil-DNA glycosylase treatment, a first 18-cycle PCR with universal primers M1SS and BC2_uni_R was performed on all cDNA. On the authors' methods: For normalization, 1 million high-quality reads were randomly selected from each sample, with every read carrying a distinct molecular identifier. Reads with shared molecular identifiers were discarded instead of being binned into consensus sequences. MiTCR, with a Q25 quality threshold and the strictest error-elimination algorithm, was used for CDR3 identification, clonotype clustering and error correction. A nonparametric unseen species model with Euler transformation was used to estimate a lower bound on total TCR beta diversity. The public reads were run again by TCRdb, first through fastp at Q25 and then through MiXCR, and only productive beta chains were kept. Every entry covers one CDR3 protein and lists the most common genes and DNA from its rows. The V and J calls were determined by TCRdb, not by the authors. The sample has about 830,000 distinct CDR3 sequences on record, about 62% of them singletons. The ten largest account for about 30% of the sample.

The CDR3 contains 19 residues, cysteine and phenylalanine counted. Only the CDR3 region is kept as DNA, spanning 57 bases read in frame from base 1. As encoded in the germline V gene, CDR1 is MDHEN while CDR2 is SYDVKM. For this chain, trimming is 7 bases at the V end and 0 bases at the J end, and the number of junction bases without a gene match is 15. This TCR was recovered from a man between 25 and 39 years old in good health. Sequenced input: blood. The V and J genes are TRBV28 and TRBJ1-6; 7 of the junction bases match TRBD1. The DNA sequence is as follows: TGTGCCAGCACAACATCAACCGGACAGGCGAGCTCCTATAATTCACCCCTCCACTTT. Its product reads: CASTTSTGQASSYNSPLHF.